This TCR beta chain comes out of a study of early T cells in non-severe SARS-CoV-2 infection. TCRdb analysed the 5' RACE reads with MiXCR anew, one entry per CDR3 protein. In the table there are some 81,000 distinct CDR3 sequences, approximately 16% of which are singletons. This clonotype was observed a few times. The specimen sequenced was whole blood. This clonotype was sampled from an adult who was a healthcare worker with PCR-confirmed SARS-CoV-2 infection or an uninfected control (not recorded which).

The CDR3 bases are TGTGCCAGCAGTTTTAGACCTATCGTCTCCTATAATTCACCCCTCCACTTT. Encoded protein: CASSFRPIVSYNSPLHF. This chain joins TRBV12-3 or TRBV12-4 and TRBJ1-6; D gene unclear. The CDR3 sequence is 17 residues long. V gave up 3 bases and J gave up 0 bases, with 12 bases separating them.